This entry lists 20 T cell receptor beta chains sequenced from one sample in a study of T cells after yellow fever vaccination. TCRdb passed the 5' RACE reads through MiXCR, listing each CDR3 protein once. The data show 500,000 to 550,000 distinct CDR3 sequences, with just over 20% seen just once and roughly a sixth held by the top ten. Here the sequenced sample was PBMCs, taken 21 days after the first yellow fever vaccination. Receptors originate from a man younger than 30 who received the YFV17D yellow fever vaccine.

The chain employs TRBV5-1 and TRBJ1-6; tentative D call: TRBD1 (6 bases). The CDR3 covers 14 residues. V was clipped by 4 bases and J by 8 bases, with 13 bases between them. Germline-derived CDR1 and CDR2 are SGHRS and YFSETQ. CDR3 coding DNA: TGCGCCAGCAGCCTCGGACAGATAGATTCACCCCTCCACTTT. Residues: CASSLGQIDSPLHF.

The chain recombines TRBV12-5 with TRBJ1-1, with D unresolved. Germline V gives CDR1 LGHNT, CDR2 FRNRAP. The CDR3 consists of 11 residues. Trimming took 6 bases from V and 5 from J, leaving 7 bases between them. CDR3 in amino acids: CASGPETEAFF. In DNA, the CDR3 is TGTGCTAGTGGCCCTGAAACTGAAGCTTTCTTT.

This clonotype turned up a few times. The genes are TRBV7-9 and TRBJ1-5, with D possibly matching TRBD1 (6 bases). V was pared by 3 bases and J by 5 bases, with 11 bases between. The CDR3 extends over 14 amino acids. The germline CDR1 and CDR2 sequences are SEHNR and FQNEAQ (reference sequence). The CDR3 loop reads CASSLVAGDQPQHF. Written as DNA, the CDR3 is TGTGCCAGCAGCTTGGTGGCAGGGGATCAGCCCCAGCATTTT.

The rearrangement joins TRBV11-2 to TRBJ2-5, with 9 bases fitting TRBD2. The CDR3 contains 19 residues. The germline V gene encodes CDR1 SGHAT and CDR2 FQNNGV. The junction had 11 bases not matched to a gene; V was cut back by 0 bases and J by 0 bases. Here the CDR3 reads CASSLESGGSIRYQETQYF. CDR3 bases: TGTGCCAGCAGCTTAGAGAGCGGGGGGTCAATCCGGTACCAAGAGACCCAGTACTTC.

V and J are TRBV6-2 or TRBV6-3 and TRBJ2-7; D tentatively reads TRBD1 or TRBD2 (5 bases each). The CDR3 is 15 residues long. Looked up from germline, CDR1 is MNHEY and CDR2 is SVGEGT. The V end lost 10 bases, the J end lost 2 bases, and 21 bases lay between the germline ends. The CDR3 reads CATNDNTRGAYEQYF. CDR3 sequence (DNA): TGTGCCACCAACGACAATACTAGGGGTGCCTACGAGCAGTACTTC.

J is TRBJ2-7 and V is TRBV5-1; D gene ambiguous. CDR3 length: 15 residues. Germline-derived CDR1 and CDR2 are SGHRS and YFSETQ. The V end lost 0 bases, the J end lost 2 bases, and 12 bases lay between the germline ends. The CDR3 loop reads CASSLGLGGPYEQYV. The CDR3, as DNA: TGCGCCAGCAGCTTGGGTTTAGGTGGTCCCTACGAGCAGTACGTC.

In this sample, this clonotype turned up a few times. The chain uses TRBV29-1 and TRBJ2-7; D remains ambiguous. V was clipped by 6 bases and J by 4 bases, with 10 bases between them. From germline, CDR1 is SQVTM and CDR2 ANQGSEA. The CDR3 totals 11 residues. In DNA form, the CDR3 reads TGCAGCGTGCCCATGGGGTACGAGCAGTACTTC. It codes for CSVPMGYEQYF.

This clonotype was seen only a few times. The V and J genes are TRBV6-1 and TRBJ1-6, with a tentative D call TRBD1 (5 bases). V lost 5 bases, J lost 9 bases, and 14 bases lay in between. This CDR3 comprises 14 residues. The germline CDR1 and CDR2 sequences are MNHNS and SASEGT. In DNA form, the CDR3 reads TGTGCCAGCAGTACGGGGGAACCGGCTTCACCCCTCCACTTT. It yields the protein CASSTGEPASPLHF.

The chain is built from TRBV7-8 and TRBJ1-1, with 9 positions matching TRBD1. Trimming at V came to 4 bases and at J to 8 bases, leaving 8 bases not matched to a gene. This CDR3 is built from 14 residues. CDR1 and CDR2 from the germline V gene are SGHVS and FQNEAQ. CDR3 sequence: CASSSTVTGGEAFF. Written as DNA, the CDR3 is TGTGCCAGCAGCTCTACCGTTACAGGGGGCGAAGCTTTCTTT. The entire variable domain, with the rest obtained from reference TRBV7-8 and TRBJ1-1, is as follows: GAGVSQSPRYKVAKRGQDVALRCDPISGHVSLFWYQQALGQGPEFLTYFQNEAQLDKSGLPSDRFFAERPEGSVSTLKIQRTQQEDSAVYLCASSSTVTGGEAFFGQGTRLTVV.

V gene TRBV5-4 combines with J gene TRBJ2-3; 8 bases line up with TRBD2. Germline CDR1 SGHNT, CDR2 YYREEE (reference sequence). V lost 2 bases to trimming and J lost 0 bases; unmatched junction nucleotides: 2. This CDR3 contains 15 residues. The CDR3 loop reads CASSFRTSSTDTQYF. The CDR3, as DNA: TGTGCCAGCAGCTTCCGGACTAGCAGCACAGATACGCAGTATTTT.

V is TRBV4-1 and J is TRBJ1-2, with TRBD1 matching over 7 bases. Per the germline V gene, CDR1 is MGHRA and CDR2 is YSYEKL. With 4 bases clipped from V and 4 bases from J, the junction kept 12 bases outside the gene matches. The CDR3 spans 16 residues. The CDR3: CASSRFRDRIFYGYTF. The CDR3 DNA reads as TGCGCCAGCAGCCGGTTCCGGGACAGAATTTTCTATGGCTACACCTTC.

The chain carries TRBV19 and TRBJ1-1; tentatively, D is TRBD1 (6 bases). This CDR3 comprises 15 residues. CDR1 is LNHDA and CDR2 is SQIVND in the germline V gene (reference sequence). The ends were cut back, 10 bases at V and 9 bases at J, with 27 bases in the middle. CDR3 residues: CATTPGGGRRGKAFF. The CDR3 DNA reads as TGTGCCACCACCCCCGGGGGGGGGCGCAGAGGTAAAGCTTTCTTT. Together with reference TRBV19 and TRBJ1-1, the CDR3 gives the full variable domain: DGGITQSPKYLFRKEGQNVTLSCEQNLNHDAMYWYRQDPGQGLRLIYYSQIVNDFQKGDIAEGYSVSREKKESFPLTVTSAQKNPTAFYLCATTPGGGRRGKAFFGQGTRLTVV.

This rearrangement joins TRBV7-8 to TRBJ1-2, with D maybe TRBD1 (5 bases). CDR3 size: 14 residues. CDR1 is SGHVS, CDR2 FQNEAQ, per germline. V was pared by 1 base and J by 4 bases, with 10 bases between. The CDR3 DNA is TGTGCCAGCAGCTTAGAAAGAGGGACCTATGGCTACACCTTC. It encodes CASSLERGTYGYTF.

This clonotype was found a few times. The rearrangement uses TRBV5-1 and TRBJ2-3, with 10 bases matching TRBD2. Trimming at V came to 1 base and at J to 0 bases, leaving 5 bases not matched to a gene. Germline-derived CDR1 and CDR2 are SGHRS and YFSETQ. The CDR3 has 17 amino acids. The CDR3 sequence is CASSLTLAGASTDTQYF. CDR3 nucleotide sequence: TGCGCCAGCAGCTTGACTCTAGCGGGGGCGAGCACAGATACGCAGTATTTT. The variable domain in full, with the rest retrieved from reference TRBV5-1 and TRBJ2-3, is KAGVTQTPRYLIKTRGQQVTLSCSPISGHRSVSWYQQTPGQGLQFLFEYFSETQRNKGNFPGRFSGRQFSNSRSEMNVSTLELGDSALYLCASSLTLAGASTDTQYFGPGTRLTVL.

The chain has TRBV30 and TRBJ2-1; a weak D match, TRBD2 (7 bases). This CDR3 contains 17 residues. Germline-derived CDR1 and CDR2 are GTSNPN and SVGIG (reference sequence). CDR3 nucleotides: TGTGCTACTACAACCCGCGGGGGCCCCGGGCTAGGGGCTGAGCAGTTCTTC. As protein: CATTTRGGPGLGAEQFF. Variable domain in full (rest from reference TRBV30 and TRBJ2-1): SQTIHQWPATLVQPVGSPLSLECTVEGTSNPNLYWYRQAAGRGLQLLFYSVGIGQISSEVPQNLSASRPQDRQFILSSKKLLLSDSGFYLCATTTRGGPGLGAEQFFGPGTRLTVL.

This clonotype was seen at least ten times. The V and J genes are TRBV23-1 and TRBJ2-5; a possible D gene is TRBD1 (5 bases). TRBV23-1 is assigned to the ORF class and has an uncertain function. CDR3 size: 15 residues. V was clipped by 2 bases and J by 4 bases, with 14 bases between them. CDR3 region: CASSQKQGQAETQYF. The CDR3 bases are TGCGCCAGCAGTCAAAAGCAGGGCCAAGCAGAGACCCAGTACTTC.

The J gene is TRBJ2-1, the V gene TRBV6-6; 11 bases align to TRBD1. Looked up from germline, CDR1 is MNHNY and CDR2 is SVGAGI (reference sequence). V shed 8 bases, J shed 6 bases, and the junction held 3 bases outside the gene matches. The CDR3 runs to 13 residues. The CDR3 nucleotides are TGTGCCAGCCGTGGGACAGGGGGCAATGAGCAGTTCTTC. Amino acid sequence: CASRGTGGNEQFF.

This clonotype was counted a few times. The chain employs TRBV25-1 and TRBJ1-4; 8 nucleotides line up with TRBD1. The V segment lost 6 bases and the J segment 0 bases; nucleotides outside the gene matches: 9. The CDR3 extends over 17 amino acids. CDR1 and CDR2 (germline): MGHDK, SYGVNS. The CDR3 DNA follows: TGTGCCAGCAGGGCCGGGACAGGAAAGACAACTAATGAAAAACTGTTTTTT. Protein sequence: CASRAGTGKTTNEKLFF. The full variable domain, in which reference TRBV25-1 and TRBJ1-4 provide the parts outside the CDR3, is EADIYQTPRYLVIGTGKKITLECSQTMGHDKMYWYQQDPGMELHLIHYSYGVNSTEKGDLSSESTVSRIRTEHFPLTLESARPSHTSQYLCASRAGTGKTTNEKLFFGSGTQLSVL.

V is TRBV18 and J is TRBJ1-1; D is undetermined. V lost 6 bases to trimming and J lost 6 bases, with 14 bases between them. This CDR3 spans 13 amino acids. CDR1 and CDR2 from the germline V gene are KGHSH and LQKENI. The CDR3 bases are TGTGCCAGCTCGTCCAGCGAGTGGGCTGAAGCTTTCTTT. Its translation: CASSSSEWAEAFF.

The chain carries TRBV11-1 and TRBJ2-6; D may correspond to TRBD1 or TRBD2 (5 bases each). This CDR3 spans 18 amino acids. The germline V and J ends were trimmed by 1 base and 0 bases, with 13 bases remaining between them. Germline V gene data show CDR1 as SGHAT and CDR2 as FQDESV (reference sequence). The CDR3 sequence: CASSLGSSGSSGANVLTF. As DNA, the CDR3 is TGTGCCAGCAGCTTAGGCTCCTCAGGGAGCTCTGGGGCCAACGTCCTGACTTTC.